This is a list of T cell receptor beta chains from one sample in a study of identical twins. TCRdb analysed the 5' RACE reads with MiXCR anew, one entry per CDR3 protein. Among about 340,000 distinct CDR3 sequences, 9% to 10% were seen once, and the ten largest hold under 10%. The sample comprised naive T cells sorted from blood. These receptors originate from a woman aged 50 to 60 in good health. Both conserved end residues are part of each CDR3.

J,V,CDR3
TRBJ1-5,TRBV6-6,CASKGPSEPQHF
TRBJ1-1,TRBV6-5,CASSLSAGEAFF
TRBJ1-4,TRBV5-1,CACRGSTATNEKLFF
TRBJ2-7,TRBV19,CASSIGGQESYEQYF
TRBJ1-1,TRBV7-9,CASSLGFNTEAFF
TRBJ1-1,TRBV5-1,CASAYGTGSSEAFF
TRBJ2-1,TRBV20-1,CSARVGRGQNSYNEQFF
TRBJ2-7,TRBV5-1,CASSRYRGLSDEQYF
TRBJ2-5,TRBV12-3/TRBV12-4,CASSRTGRETQYF
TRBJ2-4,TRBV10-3,CAISYVAGRDKNIQYF
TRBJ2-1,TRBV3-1,CASSEFSTGLGYNEQFF
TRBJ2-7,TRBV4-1,CASSLEPGTLDEQYF
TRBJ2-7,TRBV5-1,CASMGVGEQYF
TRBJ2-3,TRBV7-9,CASSLGAGGNQDTQYF
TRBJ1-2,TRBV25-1,CASAGGGYGYTF
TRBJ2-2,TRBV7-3,CASSIGTPGELFF
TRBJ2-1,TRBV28,CASRDSGYNEQFF
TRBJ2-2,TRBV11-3,CASSLINEVTGELFF
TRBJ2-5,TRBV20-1,CSARGPNQETQYF
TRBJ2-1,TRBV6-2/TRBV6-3,CASRPSPDEQFF
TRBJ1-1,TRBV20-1,CSAREIFMNTEAFF
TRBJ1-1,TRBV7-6,CASSLAPGGDTEAFF
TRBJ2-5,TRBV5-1,CASSWKAEETQSF
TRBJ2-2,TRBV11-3,CASSPRATGELFF
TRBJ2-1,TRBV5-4,CASGGGAGNEQFF
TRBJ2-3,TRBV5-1,CASRGQAGQSDTQYF
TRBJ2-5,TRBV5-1,CASRYRGVGQETQYF
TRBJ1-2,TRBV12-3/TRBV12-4,CASSPRVGYGYTF
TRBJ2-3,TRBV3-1,CASSRLRDPLRSIPDTQYF
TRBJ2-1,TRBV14,CASSAGTSGNRQFF
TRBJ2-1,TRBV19,CASSISAGADEQFF